Sequencing of this T cell receptor (beta chain) was carried out in a study of human T cells and chemical hapten exposure. The wider study: Subjects had 2% DPC placed on roughly 2 cm by roughly 2 cm of upper inner arm skin for sensitization. Alopecia areata, totalis or universalis affected patients who were mostly female.

Sample time point: patch test 1, 2 weeks after DPC sensitization. Treatment reported: therapeutic diphenylcyclopropenone sensitization with weekly scalp DPC. Germline loops: CDR1 SQVTM, CDR2 ANQGSEA. V trimming: 3 bases; J trimming: 7 bases; junction bases outside the gene matches: 6. The CDR3 length is 13 residues. Findings of the study overall: Donors in the study had alopecia, meaning their immune response may differ from healthy people's.

This clonotype qualifies as medium-sized. Its matching antigen is unknown. TCRdb reanalysed the RACE reads using MiXCR and keeps one entry per CDR3 protein. The repertoire holds roughly 14,000 distinct CDR3 sequences, with about a sixth as singletons. The chain links TRBV29-1 to TRBJ2-1; 7 nucleotides line up with TRBD1. This receptor was obtained from a woman in her thirties with alopecia areata. Some clones in this sample may be carry-over from other donors' samples. The input for sequencing was whole blood, taken in connection with sensitization to the hapten diphenylcyclopropenone (DPC). The CDR3 DNA is TGCAGCGTTGACAGGGGGTATGGGAATGAGCAGTTCTTC. It yields the protein CSVDRGYGNEQFF.